Presented here are 3 T cell receptor beta chains from one specimen sequenced in a study of CD4+ T cells in melanoma. Sequencing used immunoSEQ multiplex PCR; TCRdb keeps in-frame clones, though not all of them. The sample includes more than 13,000 clones, approximately 80% of them seen just once. Material: cells from a culture (not recorded whether cultured in vitro). The receptors were gathered from a human donor with melanoma.

The genes are TRBV6-1 and TRBJ1-2, with D possibly TRBD1 on 6 matching bases. Trimming removed 6 bases at V and 0 bases at J, with 11 bases between. The CDR3 loop spans 14 amino acids. The germline CDR1 and CDR2 sequences are MNHNS and SASEGT. CDR3 residues: CASREGGSNYGYTF. CDR3 DNA: TGTGCCAGCAGAGAGGGGGGATCTAACTATGGCTACACCTTC.

The chain combines TRBV9 with TRBJ2-1, with 9 bases matching TRBD1. Germline CDR1 and CDR2: SGDLS and YYNGEE. The CDR3 sequence is 17 residues long. J was trimmed by 2 bases and V by 0 bases; bases with no gene match: 6. For the CDR3, the DNA is TGTGCCAGCAGCGTAGGGAGGGGACAGGGCGCCTACAATGAGCAGTTCTTC. Its protein product is CASSVGRGQGAYNEQFF.

For this clone: The same CDR3 is also encoded by other DNA sequences in this sample. V usage is TRBV18 and J usage is TRBJ1-5; the D is unclear. The germline V gene encodes CDR1 KGHSH and CDR2 LQKENI. The V and J ends lost 3 bases and 3 bases respectively, with 12 bases between them. The CDR3 is 15 amino acids. The CDR3 nucleotides read TGTGCCAGCTCACCTACCACACAGACCAATCAGCCCCAGCATTTT. This codes for CASSPTTQTNQPQHF. Supplemented by reference TRBV18 and TRBJ1-5, the full variable domain reads NAGVMQNPRHLVRRRGQEARLRCSPMKGHSHVYWYRQLPEEGLKFMVYLQKENIIDESGMPKERFSAEFPKEGPSILRIQQVVRGDSAAYFCASSPTTQTNQPQHFGDGTRLSIL.